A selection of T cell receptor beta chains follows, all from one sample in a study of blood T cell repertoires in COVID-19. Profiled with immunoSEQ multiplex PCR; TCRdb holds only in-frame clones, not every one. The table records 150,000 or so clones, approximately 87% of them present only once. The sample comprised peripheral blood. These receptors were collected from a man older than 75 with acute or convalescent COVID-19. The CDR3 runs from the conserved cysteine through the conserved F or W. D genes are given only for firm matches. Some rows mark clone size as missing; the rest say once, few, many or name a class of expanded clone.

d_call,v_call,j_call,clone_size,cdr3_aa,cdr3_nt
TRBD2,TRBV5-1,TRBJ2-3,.,CASSGGLAGGIDTQYF,TGCGCCAGCAGCGGGGGACTAGCGGGAGGGATAGATACGCAGTATTTT
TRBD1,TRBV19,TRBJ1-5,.,CASSRTGVGNQPQHF,TGTGCCAGTAGTAGAACAGGGGTGGGCAATCAGCCCCAGCATTTT
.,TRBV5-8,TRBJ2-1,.,CASSHLSGLSYNEQFF,TGTGCCAGCAGTCATCTTTCAGGTTTGTCCTACAATGAGCAGTTCTTC
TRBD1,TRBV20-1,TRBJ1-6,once,CSASTGQGSYNSPLHF,TGCAGTGCTAGTACGGGACAGGGCTCCTATAATTCACCCCTCCACTTT
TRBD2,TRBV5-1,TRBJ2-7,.,CASSLVAGGPDYEQYF,TGCGCCAGCAGCTTGGTTGCGGGAGGGCCGGACTACGAGCAGTACTTC
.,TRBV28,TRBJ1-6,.,CASSSSGATNSPLHF,TGTGCCAGCAGTTCTTCTGGAGCTACTAATTCACCCCTCCACTTT
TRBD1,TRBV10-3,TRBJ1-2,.,CAISDAGQFPPGYTF,TGTGCCATCAGTGATGCGGGACAGTTCCCCCCTGGCTACACCTTC
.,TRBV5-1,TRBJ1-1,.,CASSLQSQSGTEAFF,TGCGCCAGCAGCTTGCAGAGCCAGTCGGGCACTGAAGCTTTCTTT
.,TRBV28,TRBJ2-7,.,CASSQHGSSYEQYF,TGTGCCAGCAGTCAACACGGGAGCTCCTACGAGCAGTACTTC
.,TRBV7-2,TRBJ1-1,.,CASSLPTLREAFF,TGTGCCAGCAGCCTACCGACATTAAGGGAAGCTTTCTTT
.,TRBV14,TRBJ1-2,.,CASSPHKNYGYTF,TGTGCCAGCAGCCCCCACAAGAACTATGGCTACACCTTC
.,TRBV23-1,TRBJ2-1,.,CASSQSTGCHNEQFF,TGCGCCAGCAGTCAATCTACCGGGTGCCACAATGAGCAGTTCTTC
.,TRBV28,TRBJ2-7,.,CATGRVEQYF,TGTGCCACCGGCAGGGTCGAGCAGTACTTC
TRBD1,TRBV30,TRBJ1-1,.,CAWRPGGWFRAFF,TGTGCCTGGAGACCAGGGGGCTGGTTCCGAGCTTTCTTT
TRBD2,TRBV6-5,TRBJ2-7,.,CASRNVAGGIDEQYF,TGTGCCAGCAGAAACGTAGCGGGGGGGATTGACGAGCAGTACTTC
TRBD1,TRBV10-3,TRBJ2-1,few,CAISPGQGLNEQFF,TGTGCCATCAGCCCGGGACAGGGGCTTAATGAGCAGTTCTTC
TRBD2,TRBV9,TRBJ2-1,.,CASSPPSGEYYNEQFF,TGTGCCAGCAGCCCCCCTAGCGGAGAATACTACAATGAGCAGTTCTTC
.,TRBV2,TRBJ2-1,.,CASCHREGGDEQFF,TGTGCCAGCTGTCACAGGGAAGGGGGTGATGAGCAGTTCTTC
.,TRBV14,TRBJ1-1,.,CASSQGRRAEAFF,TGTGCCAGCAGCCAAGGGAGGAGGGCTGAAGCTTTCTTT
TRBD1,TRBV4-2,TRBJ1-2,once,CASSQDHDGTGGVYTF,TGTGCCAGCAGCCAAGATCACGATGGGACAGGGGGCGTTTACACCTTC
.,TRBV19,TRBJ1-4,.,CASSLGGASTFNEKLFF,TGTGCCAGTAGTCTGGGCGGGGCGTCTACCTTTAATGAAAAACTGTTTTTT
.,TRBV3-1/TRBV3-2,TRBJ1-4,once,CASSLRGTREKLFF,TGTGCCAGCAGCCTCCGGGGTACCCGGGAAAAACTGTTTTTT
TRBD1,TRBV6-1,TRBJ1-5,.,CASSEFPGQGANQPQHF,TGTGCCAGCAGTGAATTTCCTGGACAGGGGGCTAATCAGCCCCAGCATTTT
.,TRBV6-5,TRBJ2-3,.,CASSSETGVRFYF,TGTGCCAGCAGTTCTGAGACTGGAGTAAGGTTTTATTTT
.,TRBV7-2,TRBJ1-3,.,CASSLRGTSGNTIYF,TGTGCCAGCAGCTTACGCGGAACCTCTGGAAACACCATATATTTT
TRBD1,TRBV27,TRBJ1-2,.,CASSPGQGRIWGYTF,TGTGCCAGCAGCCCTGGACAGGGGAGGATTTGGGGCTACACCTTC
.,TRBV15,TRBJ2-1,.,CATSPGGYNEQFF,TGTGCCACCAGCCCTGGCGGGTACAATGAGCAGTTCTTC
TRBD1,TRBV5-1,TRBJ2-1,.,CASSLAPTGSSYNEQFF,TGCGCCAGCAGCTTGGCCCCGACAGGGAGCTCCTACAATGAGCAGTTCTTC
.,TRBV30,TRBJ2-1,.,CAWSVAPKSRDEQFF,TGTGCCTGGAGTGTAGCCCCTAAAAGCAGGGATGAGCAGTTCTTC
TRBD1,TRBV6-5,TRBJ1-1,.,CASRADRVAEAFF,TGTGCCAGCAGAGCAGACAGGGTCGCTGAAGCTTTCTTT
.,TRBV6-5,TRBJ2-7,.,CASSQKEGTEQYF,TGTGCCAGCAGCCAAAAGGAGGGGACCGAGCAGTACTTC
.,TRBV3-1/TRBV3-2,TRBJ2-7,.,CASSQATGPYEQYF,TGTGCCAGCAGCCAAGCGACAGGACCCTACGAGCAGTACTTC
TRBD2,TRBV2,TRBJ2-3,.,CASSVRLAGGTDTQYF,TGTGCCAGCAGTGTCCGACTAGCGGGAGGAACAGATACGCAGTATTTT
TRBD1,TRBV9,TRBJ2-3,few,CASSAGQGGRPVDTQYF,TGTGCCAGCAGCGCAGGACAGGGTGGGCGTCCCGTAGATACGCAGTATTTT
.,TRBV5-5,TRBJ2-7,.,CASSLRTGRDEQYF,TGTGCCAGCAGCTTGAGAACAGGGCGGGACGAGCAGTACTTC